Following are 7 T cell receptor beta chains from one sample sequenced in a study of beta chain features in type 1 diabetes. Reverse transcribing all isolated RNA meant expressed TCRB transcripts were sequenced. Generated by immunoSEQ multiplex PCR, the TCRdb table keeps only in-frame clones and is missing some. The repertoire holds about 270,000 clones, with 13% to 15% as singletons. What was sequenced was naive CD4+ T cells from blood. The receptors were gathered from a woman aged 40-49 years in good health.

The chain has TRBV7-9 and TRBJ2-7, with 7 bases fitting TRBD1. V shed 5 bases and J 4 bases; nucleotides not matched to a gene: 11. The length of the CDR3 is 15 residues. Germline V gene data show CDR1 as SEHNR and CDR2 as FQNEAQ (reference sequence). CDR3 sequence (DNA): TGTGCCAGCAGCCCACATAAGGGGGCTGAATACGAGCAGTACTTC. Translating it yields CASSPHKGAEYEQYF.

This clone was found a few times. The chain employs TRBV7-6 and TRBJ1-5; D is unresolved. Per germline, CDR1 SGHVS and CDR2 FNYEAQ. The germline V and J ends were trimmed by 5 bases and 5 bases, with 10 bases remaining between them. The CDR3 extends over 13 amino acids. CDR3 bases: TGTGCCAGCAGCCCAAGTCGCGATCAGCCCCAGCATTTT. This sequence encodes CASSPSRDQPQHF.

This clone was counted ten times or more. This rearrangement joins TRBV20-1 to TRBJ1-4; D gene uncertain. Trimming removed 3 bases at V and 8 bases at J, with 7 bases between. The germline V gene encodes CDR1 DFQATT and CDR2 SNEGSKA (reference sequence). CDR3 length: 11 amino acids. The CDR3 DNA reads TGCAGTGCTAGTCTACGGGAAAAACTGTTTTTT. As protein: CSASLREKLFF.

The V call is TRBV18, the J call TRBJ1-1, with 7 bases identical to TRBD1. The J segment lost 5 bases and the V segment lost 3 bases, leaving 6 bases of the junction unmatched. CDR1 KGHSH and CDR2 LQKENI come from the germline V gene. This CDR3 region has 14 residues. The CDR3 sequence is CASSPTQGLTEAFF. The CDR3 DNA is TGTGCCAGCTCACCCACACAGGGGCTGACTGAAGCTTTCTTT.

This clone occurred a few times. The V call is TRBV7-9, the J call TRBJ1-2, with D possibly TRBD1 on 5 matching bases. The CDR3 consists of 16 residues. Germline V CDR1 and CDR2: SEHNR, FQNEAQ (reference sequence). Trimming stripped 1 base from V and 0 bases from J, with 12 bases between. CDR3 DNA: TGTGCCAGCAGCTTAGAGTGGCAGGGATCTAACTATGGCTACACCTTC. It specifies CASSLEWQGSNYGYTF.

DNA for the CDR3: TGTGCCAGCAGTTCCGAGGGTAGTGGTGGAAACACCATATATTTT. Residues: CASSSEGSGGNTIYF. The chain combines TRBV6-5 with TRBJ1-3, with D unresolved. CDR1 is MNHEY, CDR2 SVGAGI, per germline. This CDR3 region has 15 residues. V was cut by 4 bases and J by 3 bases, with 13 bases left in between.

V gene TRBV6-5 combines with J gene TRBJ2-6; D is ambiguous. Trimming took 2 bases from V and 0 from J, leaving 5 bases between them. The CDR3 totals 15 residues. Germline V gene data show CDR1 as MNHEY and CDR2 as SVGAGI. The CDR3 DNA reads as TGTGCCAGCAGTTACACGGGCTCTGGGGCCAACGTCCTGACTTTC. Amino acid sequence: CASSYTGSGANVLTF.